This T cell receptor (beta chain) was recorded in a study of blood T cell repertoires in COVID-19. Overall study: Spain, Italy and the United States supplied samples that represented acute and convalescent COVID-19. T cells, B-cell-depleted T cells, or PBMCs provided the cDNA or gDNA that served as material.

Germline-derived CDR1 and CDR2 are SGHNT and YYREEE (reference sequence). The V gene end was trimmed by 0 bases and the J gene end by 12 bases; junction bases not matched to a gene: 1. The CDR3 covers 12 residues. TCRdb's table, derived via immunoSEQ multiplex PCR, lists solely in-frame clones and lacks some. The repertoire holds approximately 210,000 clones, with more than 70% as singletons. This clone appeared once. The clonotype was recovered from a human donor in a cohort sampled during active COVID-19. The sequenced material came from peripheral blood. V is TRBV5-4 and J is TRBJ2-1, with 9 bases fitting TRBD1. In nucleotides, the CDR3 is TGTGCCAGCAGCTTGGACAGGGGGCGGCAGTTCTTC. This gives the protein CASSLDRGRQFF.